This T cell receptor (beta chain) stems from a study of blood T cell repertoires in COVID-19. Study overall: The United States, Italy and Spain were the sources of the acute and convalescent COVID-19 samples.

Germline V gene sequence: CDR1 LGHDT, CDR2 YNNKEL (reference sequence). The CDR3 length is 17 residues. J gave up 5 bases and V 4 bases, and 9 bases lay outside the gene matches. Methods used by the authors: Estimation of nucleated cell counts relied on the amplification of reference gene primers. The table came from immunoSEQ multiplex PCR; TCRdb's copy has only in-frame clones and leaves some out. D and trimming were read from the DNA, whereas the V and J calls and clone size are those reported in that table. The sample records 53,000 or so clones, about 80% being singletons. The source is a man aged 55 to 69 with acute or convalescent COVID-19. V is TRBV3-1 (or the pseudogene TRBV3-2) and J is TRBJ2-1; 12 nucleotides agree with TRBD2. The sample taken for sequencing was peripheral blood. The CDR3, as DNA: TGTGCCAGCAGCCCAGGACTAGCGGGGCTCATAGACAATGAGCAGTTCTTC. Translated: CASSPGLAGLIDNEQFF.